These T cell receptor beta chains were read from a single sample in a study of blood T cell repertoires in COVID-19. Produced via immunoSEQ multiplex PCR; TCRdb's table is partial and in-frame only. The repertoire holds fewer than 350,000 clones, with about nine tenths as singletons. The sequencing sample was made of peripheral blood. The receptor set was obtained from a woman aged 25 to 39 with COVID-19, enrolled during active disease. The CDR3 runs from the conserved cysteine through the conserved F or W. D genes are given only for firm matches.

v_gene: TRBV14
d_gene: .
j_gene: TRBJ2-3
CDR3aa: CASSQFLATDTQYF
CDR3nt: TGTGCCAGCAGCCAATTCCTAGCCACAGATACGCAGTATTTT

v_gene: TRBV6-1
d_gene: TRBD2
j_gene: TRBJ2-1
CDR3aa: CASRPTGTRVNEQFF
CDR3nt: TGTGCCAGCAGGCCTACCGGGACTAGAGTCAATGAGCAGTTCTTC

v_gene: TRBV28
d_gene: TRBD2
j_gene: TRBJ2-7
CDR3aa: CASSQGLAGVYEQYF
CDR3nt: TGTGCCAGCAGCCAGGGACTAGCGGGGGTATACGAGCAGTACTTC

v_gene: TRBV5-4
d_gene: .
j_gene: TRBJ1-1
CDR3aa: CASTPWGPQNTEAFF
CDR3nt: TGTGCCAGCACCCCGTGGGGGCCCCAGAACACTGAAGCTTTCTTT

v_gene: TRBV7-2
d_gene: TRBD2
j_gene: TRBJ2-5
CDR3aa: CASSPAGVRETQYF
CDR3nt: TGTGCCAGCAGCCCCGCGGGGGTGAGGGAGACCCAGTACTTC

v_gene: TRBV9
d_gene: TRBD2
j_gene: TRBJ2-5
CDR3aa: CASTTGERGGQETQYF
CDR3nt: TGTGCCAGCACTACCGGGGAGCGGGGGGGCCAAGAGACCCAGTACTTC

v_gene: TRBV5-1
d_gene: .
j_gene: TRBJ2-3
CDR3aa: CASSLAQGPTDTQYF
CDR3nt: TGCGCCAGCAGCTTGGCACAGGGACCCACAGATACGCAGTATTTT

v_gene: TRBV18
d_gene: .
j_gene: TRBJ1-5
CDR3aa: CASSPDRNQPQHF
CDR3nt: TGTGCCAGCTCGCCGGACAGAAATCAGCCCCAGCATTTT

v_gene: TRBV3-1/TRBV3-2
d_gene: TRBD1
j_gene: TRBJ1-2
CDR3aa: CASGTGEIYGYTF
CDR3nt: TGTGCCAGCGGGACAGGGGAAATCTATGGCTACACCTTC

v_gene: TRBV19
d_gene: TRBD1
j_gene: TRBJ1-5
CDR3aa: CASRDRPNQPQHF
CDR3nt: TGTGCCAGTAGGGACAGGCCCAATCAGCCCCAGCATTTT